The 21 T cell receptor beta chains below were found in one sample sequenced in a study of T cells in Graves' hyperthyroidism and ophthalmopathy. From RNA transcripts, TCR beta CDR3 regions were amplified. Researchers ran a first-round RT-PCR on the TCR CDR3 using the HTBI primer set. TCRdb re-called the multiplex PCR reads through MiXCR, storing one row per CDR3 protein. This repertoire shows about 290,000 distinct CDR3 sequences, roughly 19% found once; its top ten account for under 45%. The sample taken for sequencing was blood. The receptors here all came from a man aged 50 to 59 with Graves' ophthalmopathy.

This clonotype has a count of ten or more. The genes are TRBV14 and TRBJ2-1; D uncertain. CDR1 is SGHDN, CDR2 FVKESK, per germline. This CDR3 is 14 amino acids long. V was cut by 1 base and J by 0 bases, with 4 bases left in between. Written as DNA, the CDR3 is TGTGCCAGCAGCCAAGGATACTCCTACAATGAGCAGTTCTTC. Its translation is CASSQGYSYNEQFF. The full variable domain, completed using reference TRBV14 and TRBJ2-1, is EAGVTQFPSHSVIEKGQTVTLRCDPISGHDNLYWYRRVMGKEIKFLLHFVKESKQDESGMPNNRFLAERTGGTYSTLKVQPAELEDSGVYFCASSQGYSYNEQFFGPGTRLTVL.

The gene calls are TRBV30 and TRBJ2-5; TRBD1 or TRBD2 may be the D gene (5 bases each). The V gene's germline CDR1 is GTSNPN and CDR2 SVGIG (reference sequence). The CDR3 is 14 amino acids. Trimming pared 4 bases from V and 2 bases from J, leaving 14 bases between. CDR3 sequence reads: CAWTMGRSQETQYF. The DNA of the CDR3 is TGTGCCTGGACCATGGGACGGTCGCAAGAGACCCAGTACTTC.

This clonotype was found a few times. An end of the junction does not agree with germline; a read error may underlie this. Here the CDR3 reads CSAIAGQVYSEQFF. DNA of the CDR3: TGCAGTGCTATAGCAGGACAGGTCTACAGTGAGCAGTTCTTC. The J gene is TRBJ2-1, the V gene TRBV20-1; 7 bases line up with TRBD1. The length of the CDR3 is 14 residues. The germline V gene has CDR1 DFQATT and CDR2 SNEGSKA (reference sequence).

The gene calls are TRBV3-1 and TRBJ2-7, with D uncertain. From germline, CDR1 is LGHDT and CDR2 YNNKEL (reference sequence). CDR3 size: 14 residues. Trimming cost V 1 base and J 5 bases, with 12 bases left between them. The DNA of the CDR3 is TGTGCCAGCAGCCAAGTAGGAGCAGGCCACGAGCAGTACTTC. This encodes CASSQVGAGHEQYF.

The chain links TRBV27 to TRBJ2-7; TRBD1 aligns across 7 bases. Germline V gene lookup returns CDR1 MNHEY and CDR2 SMNVEV (reference sequence). V gave up 3 bases and J gave up 4 bases; unmatched junction bases: 9. This CDR3 contains 15 residues. The CDR3 DNA is TGTGCCAGCAGTTTGTTACAGGGGAAGGGTTACGAGCAGTACTTC. This sequence encodes CASSLLQGKGYEQYF.

The sample holds many counts of this clonotype. V and J are TRBV11-2 and TRBJ2-5; D possibly uses TRBD1 or TRBD2 (6 bases each). V was shortened by 6 bases and J by 5 bases, with 16 bases between the two germline ends. CDR1 and CDR2 from the germline V gene are SGHAT and FQNNGV. This CDR3 spans 14 amino acids. As DNA, the CDR3 is TGTGCCAGCAGGCTAGAGGGGGGCCGGGAGACCCAGTACTTC. Protein: CASRLEGGRETQYF.

The chain couples TRBV5-1 to TRBJ2-2; no clear D. The germline V gene has CDR1 SGHRS and CDR2 YFSETQ. V lost 4 bases to trimming and J lost 7 bases, with 14 bases between them. The CDR3 extends over 14 amino acids. The CDR3 bases are TGCGCCAGCAGCCCCATCCCAATGGGCGGGGAGCTGTTTTTT. As protein: CASSPIPMGGELFF.

This clonotype came up many times. This rearrangement joins TRBV28 to TRBJ2-3, with 11 positions matching TRBD2. The CDR3 has 15 amino acids. Germline-derived CDR1 and CDR2 are MDHEN and SYDVKM. V dropped 5 bases and J dropped 5; count of bases not matched to a gene: 6. CDR3 sequence: CASSAASGGLDTQYF. CDR3 in DNA: TGTGCCAGCAGTGCCGCTAGCGGGGGGCTAGATACGCAGTATTTT.

There are many counts of this clonotype. The chain joins TRBV30 to TRBJ2-7; 9 nucleotides match TRBD1. Germline CDR1 and CDR2: GTSNPN and SVGIG (reference sequence). The CDR3 extends over 13 amino acids. The CDR3 DNA is TGTGCTGGTACGGACAGGGGACATTTCGAGCAGTACTTC. Translated: CAGTDRGHFEQYF. Supplemented by reference TRBV30 and TRBJ2-7, the full variable domain reads SQTIHQWPATLVQPVGSPLSLECTVEGTSNPNLYWYRQAAGRGLQLLFYSVGIGQISSEVPQNLSASRPQDRQFILSSKKLLLSDSGFYLCAGTDRGHFEQYFGPGTRLTVT.

As for this clonotype: A read error is possible here, since a much larger clone lies one base away. The rearrangement joins TRBV28 to TRBJ1-2; 7 nucleotides agree with TRBD1. V was pared by 8 bases and J by 5 bases, with 20 bases of the junction left unmatched. CDR1 and CDR2 (germline): MDHEN, SYDVKM. There are 17 residues in the CDR3. The CDR3 nucleotides are TGTGCCAGCGGTCCCCACGGGCTTACCGGGACAGATTATGGCTACACCTTC. Amino acids: CASGPHGLTGTDYGYTF.

A few counts support this clonotype. J is TRBJ1-2 and V is TRBV6-1; tentatively, D is TRBD1 (5 bases). This CDR3 has 12 amino acids. V was trimmed by 7 bases and J by 4 bases, leaving 10 bases between them. The germline CDR1 and CDR2 sequences are MNHNS and SASEGT. CDR3 bases: TGTGCCAGCATAAGGGGAAGCTATGGCTACACCTTC. It specifies CASIRGSYGYTF.

Of note for this clonotype: The junction and the germline gene differ at one end; a read error may be behind it. This chain joins TRBV12-3 or TRBV12-4 and TRBJ2-7; no firm D call. The CDR3 is made up of 11 amino acids. CDR3 coding DNA: TGTGTCAGCAGTTTAGGCTACGAGCAGTACTTC. It specifies CVSSLGYEQYF.

This chain connects TRBV9 to TRBJ2-5; TRBD2 aligns across 7 bases. J gave up 2 bases and V 0 bases, and 7 bases lay outside the gene matches. The CDR3 sequence is 16 residues long. Germline V gives CDR1 SGDLS, CDR2 YYNGEE. This chain's CDR3 is CASSVGAGRGQETQYF. The CDR3, as DNA: TGTGCCAGCAGCGTAGGAGCGGGAAGGGGTCAAGAGACCCAGTACTTC. Supplemented by reference TRBV9 and TRBJ2-5, the full variable domain reads DSGVTQTPKHLITATGQRVTLRCSPRSGDLSVYWYQQSLDQGLQFLIQYYNGEERAKGNILERFSAQQFPDLHSELNLSSLELGDSALYFCASSVGAGRGQETQYFGPGTRLLVL.

This chain links TRBV6-2 or TRBV6-3 with TRBJ2-1; 10 nucleotides align to TRBD1. The CDR3 has 16 residues. Germline V gene lookup returns CDR1 MNHEY and CDR2 SVGEGT. CDR3 nucleotide sequence: TGTATCACCCGGGACAGGGGCCGCCGAGAGAACAATGAGCAGTTCTTC. It is translated as CITRDRGRRENNEQFF.

In its sample, this clonotype was seen a few times. The chain carries TRBV5-6 and TRBJ1-2; D gene unclear. Germline V gene sequence: CDR1 SGHDT, CDR2 YYEEEE. The ends were cut back, 0 bases at V and 6 bases at J, with 9 bases in the middle. This CDR3 has 13 amino acids. CDR3 region: CASSLGGDHGYTF. CDR3 in DNA: TGTGCCAGCAGCTTGGGTGGAGACCATGGCTACACCTTC.

This clonotype was counted many times. The chain uses TRBV27 and TRBJ2-3; 7 bases line up with TRBD1. Trimming at V came to 6 bases and at J to 2 bases, leaving 8 bases not matched to a gene. Germline CDR1 and CDR2: MNHEY and SMNVEV (reference sequence). The CDR3 sequence is 15 residues long. CDR3: CASRRDSAPTDTQYF. As DNA, the CDR3 is TGTGCCAGCAGACGGGACAGCGCCCCCACAGATACGCAGTATTTT.

The chain recombines TRBV27 with TRBJ2-3, with 9 bases lining up with TRBD1. Germline V CDR1 and CDR2: MNHEY, SMNVEV (reference sequence). The V gene end was trimmed by 6 bases and the J gene end by 7 bases; junction bases not matched to a gene: 11. The CDR3 spans 15 residues. The CDR3: CASRGTGPSWNTQYF. CDR3 DNA sequence: TGTGCCAGCAGGGGGACAGGGCCTAGCTGGAATACGCAGTATTTT.

This clonotype was picked up many times. The chain combines TRBV24-1 with TRBJ1-2; D ambiguous. CDR1 and CDR2 from the germline V gene are KGHDR and SFDVKD. The CDR3 sequence is 14 residues long. The germline V and J ends were trimmed by 12 bases and 8 bases, with 24 bases remaining between them. Here the CDR3 reads CAPPKKGQEGGYTF. The CDR3 nucleotides are TGTGCCCCACCAAAGAAGGGCCAAGAGGGCGGCTACACCTTC.

This clonotype has a handful of counts. The chain uses TRBV29-1 and TRBJ2-4; the match to TRBD2 covers 7 bases. In germline, CDR1 is SQVTM, CDR2 ANQGSEA. The CDR3 has 17 residues. Losses at the gene ends were 0 bases for V and 2 bases for J; bases not matched to a gene: 10. The CDR3 nucleotides read TGCAGCGTTGAAGAGGGGGGGGGTTACATGTCCAAAAACATTCAGTACTTC. The encoded protein is CSVEEGGGYMSKNIQYF.

This clonotype was observed a handful of times. The genes are TRBV19 and TRBJ2-6; unclear D gene. The CDR3 contains 15 residues. The V end lost 7 bases, the J end lost 0 bases, and 10 bases lay between the germline ends. Germline V lookup: CDR1 LNHDA, CDR2 SQIVND (reference sequence). CDR3 sequence (DNA): TGTGCCAGTACCAAAGGCAGCTCTGGGGCCAACGTCCTGACTTTC. This sequence encodes CASTKGSSGANVLTF.

This clonotype was seen repeatedly, ten times or more. One end of the junction does not line up with germline, which may come from a read error. V and J are TRBV6-1 and TRBJ2-7, with 12 bases identical to TRBD2. The CDR3 extends over 15 amino acids. Looked up from germline, CDR1 is MNHNS and CDR2 is SASEGT. CDR3 protein: CASREGLAGHNEQYF. CDR3 in DNA: TGTGCCAGCAGGGAAGGACTAGCGGGGCACAACGAGCAGTACTTC.